This T cell receptor beta chain was recovered during a study of T-cell memory formation after mild COVID-19. CDR1 is DFQATT, CDR2 SNEGSKA, per germline (reference sequence). CDR3 length: 16 amino acids. V trimming: 1 base; J trimming: 5 bases; junction bases outside the gene matches: 10. TCRdb recomputed calls from the 5' RACE reads with MiXCR, one row per CDR3 protein. Here the sample spans 550,000 to 600,000 distinct CDR3 sequences, about a fifth being singletons. The source is an adult woman who had mild COVID-19 (a few samples of this study predate the infection). Cell type and time point are not known. The specimen sequenced was PBMCs or a T cell subset sorted from them (not recorded which). The chain carries TRBV20-1 and TRBJ2-1; 8 bases align to TRBD2. The CDR3 loop reads CSARGYGREENNEQFF. The CDR3 DNA reads TGCAGTGCTAGAGGGTACGGGCGGGAGGAGAACAATGAGCAGTTCTTC.